The 29 T cell receptor beta chains below all came from one sample that was sequenced in a study of cytomegalovirus exposure and HLA in healthy donors. The PCR made use of 60 Vbeta and 13 Jbeta primers. Clones were read by immunoSEQ multiplex PCR, and TCRdb kept only the in-frame ones, dropping some. The sample records about 78,000 clones, roughly 80% being singletons. Source material: PBMCs. Receptor source: a man in his fifties in good health and CMV-seropositive.

The chain joins TRBV12-5 to TRBJ2-4, with 9 bases identical to TRBD2. V dropped 0 bases and J dropped 16; count of bases not matched to a gene: 7. Germline CDR1 and CDR2: LGHNT and FRNRAP. This CDR3 is 13 amino acids long. The CDR3 loop is CASGLVDGGTSYF. For the CDR3, the DNA is TGTGCTAGTGGTTTGGTCGACGGCGGGACTAGCTACTTC.

V and J are TRBV19 and TRBJ2-3, with TRBD2 matching 13 bases. The CDR3 sequence is 18 residues long. Germline V gene sequence: CDR1 LNHDA, CDR2 SQIVND (reference sequence). The V and J ends lost 5 bases and 0 bases, in that order; junction bases with no gene match: 8. The CDR3 sequence is CASSQGLAGVASTDTQYF. CDR3 sequence (DNA): TGTGCCAGTAGTCAAGGACTAGCGGGAGTAGCAAGCACAGATACGCAGTATTTT.

The chain couples TRBV30 to TRBJ2-1, with 9 bases identical to TRBD2. CDR3 size: 13 residues. Losses at the gene ends were 4 bases for V and 9 bases for J; bases not matched to a gene: 7. The V gene's germline CDR1 is GTSNPN and CDR2 SVGIG (reference sequence). CDR3 sequence (DNA): TGTGCCTGGAAAAGCGGGGGGCACGTTGAGCAGTTCTTC. The encoded protein is CAWKSGGHVEQFF.

This chain connects TRBV11-1 to TRBJ1-1; D unclear. Trimming removed 5 bases at V and 3 bases at J, with 10 bases between. CDR1 is SGHAT, CDR2 FQDESV, per germline (reference sequence). The CDR3 contains 13 residues. CDR3 in DNA: TGTGCCAGCAGCCCATCGGGTTACACTGAAGCTTTCTTT. It specifies CASSPSGYTEAFF. Based on the CDR3 plus reference TRBV11-1 and TRBJ1-1, the full variable domain is EAEVAQSPRYKITEKSQAVAFWCDPISGHATLYWYRQILGQGPELLVQFQDESVVDDSQLPKDRFSAERLKGVDSTLKIQPAELGDSAMYLCASSPSGYTEAFFGQGTRLTVV.

The V call is TRBV25-1, the J call TRBJ1-6, with D possibly matching TRBD1 (6 bases). Germline-derived CDR1 and CDR2 are MGHDK and SYGVNS. The CDR3 extends over 16 amino acids. Trimming cost V 1 base and J 5 bases, with 12 bases left between them. The CDR3 DNA is TGTGCCAGCAGTGAATCACGGGGGGCGGATAATTCACCCCTCCACTTT. Residues: CASSESRGADNSPLHF.

This clone was recorded once. The V call is TRBV15, the J call TRBJ2-1; tentative D call: TRBD2 (5 bases). The CDR3 extends over 16 amino acids. Per germline, CDR1 LNHNV and CDR2 YYDKDF (reference sequence). V shed 2 bases and J shed 0 bases, with 11 bases lying between them. The CDR3 nucleotides are TGTGCCACCAGCAGACGATTGGGAGACTCCTACAATGAGCAGTTCTTC. This sequence encodes CATSRRLGDSYNEQFF.

This clone was found a few times. The chain is built from TRBV10-3 and TRBJ1-2; D is unresolved. Trimming stripped 3 bases from V and 8 bases from J, with 10 bases between. CDR3 size: 12 residues. The germline gives CDR1 ENHRY, CDR2 SYGVKD. CDR3 in DNA: TGTGCCATCAGTGAAGCGTTCCCAGGCTACACCTTC. Protein sequence: CAISEAFPGYTF.

The rearrangement uses TRBV27 and TRBJ2-7; D is perhaps TRBD1 (6 bases). V lost 2 bases to trimming and J lost 2 bases, with 10 bases between them. Germline CDR1 and CDR2: MNHEY and SMNVEV (reference sequence). There are 14 residues in the CDR3. The CDR3 DNA is TGTGCCAGCAGTTTAAGGGACAATACCTACGAGCAGTACTTC. It codes for CASSLRDNTYEQYF.

This rearrangement joins TRBV5-1 to TRBJ1-1; unclear D gene. The CDR3 consists of 16 residues. V was clipped by 4 bases and J by 3 bases, with 19 bases between them. Germline CDR1 and CDR2: SGHRS and YFSETQ. CDR3 loop: CASSLQDIAVDTEAFF. Written as DNA, the CDR3 is TGCGCCAGCAGCCTACAAGACATCGCCGTTGACACTGAAGCTTTCTTT.

The CDR3 DNA follows: TGTTCCGGGGGGACTTCGAACTCTGGTGGCTACACCTTC. Translated: CSGGTSNSGGYTF. The J gene is TRBJ1-2, the V gene TRBV7-9; D perhaps matches TRBD1 (5 bases). Germline V CDR1 and CDR2: SEHNR, FQNEAQ (reference sequence). The CDR3 has 13 amino acids.

The rearrangement joins TRBV5-6 to TRBJ1-1; D call uncertain. The V end was cut by 2 bases, the J end by 4 bases, with 15 bases between. From germline, CDR1 is SGHDT and CDR2 YYEEEE. This CDR3 is 15 amino acids long. CDR3 bases: TGTGCCAGCAGCTTTATCGACCAGGCTGGCACTGAAGCTTTCTTT. Translated, it gives CASSFIDQAGTEAFF. Complete variable domain (other parts from reference TRBV5-6 and TRBJ1-1): DAGVTQSPTHLIKTRGQQVTLRCSPKSGHDTVSWYQQALGQGPQFIFQYYEEEERQRGNFPDRFSGHQFPNYSSELNVNALLLGDSALYLCASSFIDQAGTEAFFGQGTRLTVV.

The chain employs TRBV4-1 and TRBJ2-2; 13 bases fit TRBD2. J lost 7 bases, V lost 1 base, and 3 bases had no gene match. The CDR3 totals 16 residues. Germline-derived CDR1 and CDR2 are MGHRA and YSYEKL. CDR3: CASSQGTSGSDGELFF. For the CDR3, the DNA is TGCGCCAGCAGCCAAGGGACTAGCGGGAGCGACGGGGAGCTGTTTTTT.

The J gene is TRBJ2-7, the V gene TRBV30; possible D gene TRBD2, 6 bases. Trimming took 4 bases from V and 3 from J, leaving 22 bases between them. Germline CDR1 is GTSNPN and CDR2 is SVGIG (reference sequence). The CDR3 extends over 16 amino acids. CDR3 sequence: CAWISARRGSGYEQYF. The CDR3 coding sequence is TGTGCCTGGATAAGTGCTAGGCGGGGAAGTGGCTACGAGCAGTACTTC. The entire variable domain, with the rest obtained from reference TRBV30 and TRBJ2-7, is as follows: SQTIHQWPATLVQPVGSPLSLECTVEGTSNPNLYWYRQAAGRGLQLLFYSVGIGQISSEVPQNLSASRPQDRQFILSSKKLLLSDSGFYLCAWISARRGSGYEQYFGPGTRLTVT.

This sequence joins TRBV7-9 and TRBJ2-2; D unresolved. The germline CDR1 and CDR2 sequences are SEHNR and FQNEAQ (reference sequence). With 5 bases removed from V and 1 base from J, the gap between germline ends came to 5 bases. The CDR3 contains 13 residues. CDR3 sequence (DNA): TGTGCCAGCAGCCCAGGGAACACCGGGGAGCTGTTTTTT. Protein product: CASSPGNTGELFF.

In regard to this clone: A read error may account for a junction end that differs from germline. The chain combines TRBV28 with TRBJ2-5; the match to TRBD2 covers 12 bases. Germline V gene lookup returns CDR1 MDHEN and CDR2 SYDVKM. The CDR3 is 14 residues long. The CDR3 DNA sequence: TGTGCCAGCAGTTTATGGGCTAGCGGGAGGGTTCCCCACTTC. It specifies CASSLWASGRVPHF.

The chain carries TRBV5-4 and TRBJ2-7; D remains ambiguous. The CDR3 is made up of 13 amino acids. V was clipped by 6 bases and J by 3 bases, with 13 bases between them. Germline values: CDR1 SGHNT, CDR2 YYREEE (reference sequence). CDR3 amino acids: CASNRDRSYEQYF. CDR3 bases: TGTGCCAGCAACCGTGATAGGAGCTACGAGCAGTACTTC.

This chain links TRBV11-2 with TRBJ1-4, with 8 bases that match TRBD1. Germline CDR1 SGHAT, CDR2 FQNNGV. V gave up 7 bases and J gave up 4 bases; unmatched junction bases: 8. This CDR3 region has 15 residues. In DNA form, the CDR3 reads TGTGCCAGCAACCCAACAGGGGGTTTTAATGAAAAACTGTTTTTT. Translation: CASNPTGGFNEKLFF.

CDR3 in amino acids: CASIGPFGGNTIYF. CDR3 in DNA: TGTGCCAGCATCGGTCCATTCGGGGGAAACACCATATATTTT. The J gene is TRBJ1-3, the V gene TRBV5-8; no clear D gene. Trimming stripped 6 bases from V and 4 bases from J, with 14 bases between. Germline V gene data show CDR1 as SGHTS and CDR2 as YDEGEE. The CDR3 consists of 14 residues.

The V and J genes are TRBV19 and TRBJ2-7; D unresolved. Per the germline V gene, CDR1 is LNHDA and CDR2 is SQIVND (reference sequence). V shed 5 bases and J shed 6 bases, with 14 bases lying between them. This CDR3 has 13 residues. In DNA, the CDR3 is TGTGCCAGTAGTCCCACCCTGGAGCCCGAGCAGTACTTC. Its protein is CASSPTLEPEQYF. The full variable domain, with the rest looked up from reference TRBV19 and TRBJ2-7, is DGGITQSPKYLFRKEGQNVTLSCEQNLNHDAMYWYRQDPGQGLRLIYYSQIVNDFQKGDIAEGYSVSREKKESFPLTVTSAQKNPTAFYLCASSPTLEPEQYFGPGTRLTVT.

This sequence joins TRBV6-5 and TRBJ1-1; a weak D match, TRBD1 (5 bases). This CDR3 comprises 15 residues. With 2 bases removed from V and 4 bases from J, the gap between germline ends came to 14 bases. In germline, CDR1 is MNHEY, CDR2 SVGAGI. This chain's CDR3 is CASSYNGAVSTEAFF. CDR3 coding DNA: TGTGCCAGCAGTTACAATGGGGCGGTTAGCACTGAAGCTTTCTTT.

The chain joins TRBV9 to TRBJ1-5, with 9 bases aligning to TRBD1. V shed 4 bases and J 5 bases; nucleotides not matched to a gene: 7. Germline loops: CDR1 SGDLS, CDR2 YYNGEE. The CDR3 totals 15 residues. In DNA form, the CDR3 reads TGTGCCAGCAGCCCTTTCGACAGGGGGGATCAGCCCCAGCATTTT. Translated, it gives CASSPFDRGDQPQHF.

This chain uses TRBV30 with TRBJ1-2, with D uncertain. V lost 0 bases and J 3 bases, leaving 11 bases between the germline ends. The CDR3 has 14 residues. Per the germline V gene, CDR1 is GTSNPN and CDR2 is SVGIG (reference sequence). In nucleotides, the CDR3 is TGTGCCTGGAGTGTAGGAGGACCGCACTATGGCTACACCTTC. Translating gives CAWSVGGPHYGYTF.

The chain has TRBV6-1 and TRBJ2-2, with unresolved D. Germline V gene lookup returns CDR1 MNHNS and CDR2 SASEGT. The CDR3 totals 15 residues. Trimming stripped 8 bases from V and 1 base from J, with 14 bases between. CDR3 region: CASGVDTLNTGELFF. The CDR3 DNA reads TGTGCCAGCGGTGTCGACACCTTGAACACCGGGGAGCTGTTTTTT.

The chain couples TRBV6-1 to TRBJ1-2; D unresolved. Germline values: CDR1 MNHNS, CDR2 SASEGT. CDR3 length: 11 residues. V gave up 5 bases and J gave up 6 bases, with 7 bases separating them. The CDR3 DNA sequence: TGTGCCAGCAGTTCGCAGGATGGCTACACCTTC. It specifies CASSSQDGYTF.

This clone was seen a single time. This chain connects TRBV27 to TRBJ1-1, with 7 bases that match TRBD1. The germline CDR1 and CDR2 sequences are MNHEY and SMNVEV (reference sequence). After removal of 2 bases from V and 7 bases from J, the junction contained 10 bases not matched to a gene. The CDR3 has 15 amino acids. Here the CDR3 DNA reads TGTGCCAGCAGTTTACGTCTAGGGGGACAGCTTGAAGCTTTCTTT. Protein product: CASSLRLGGQLEAFF.

The genes are TRBV28 and TRBJ1-4; tentatively, D is TRBD1 (6 bases). Deletions cut 6 bases from V and 3 bases from J, with 14 bases between. Looked up from germline, CDR1 is MDHEN and CDR2 is SYDVKM. CDR3 length: 15 residues. The CDR3 DNA follows: TGTGCCAGCAGCCCTCCAGGGGCATCTAATGAAAAACTGTTTTTT. It codes for CASSPPGASNEKLFF.

V gene TRBV30 combines with J gene TRBJ1-2; no clear D gene. This CDR3 region has 12 residues. V lost 7 bases, J lost 12 bases, and 21 bases lay in between. CDR1 is GTSNPN and CDR2 is SVGIG in the germline V gene (reference sequence). CDR3 amino acids: CASAREWSVHTF. Written as DNA, the CDR3 is TGTGCCTCCGCCCGAGAATGGAGTGTCCACACCTTC. Together with reference TRBV30 and TRBJ1-2, the CDR3 gives the full variable domain: SQTIHQWPATLVQPVGSPLSLECTVEGTSNPNLYWYRQAAGRGLQLLFYSVGIGQISSEVPQNLSASRPQDRQFILSSKKLLLSDSGFYLCASAREWSVHTFGSGTRLTVV.

The genes are TRBV7-9 and TRBJ1-2, with D unresolved. V was trimmed by 6 bases and J by 4 bases, leaving 12 bases between them. The germline V gene has CDR1 SEHNR and CDR2 FQNEAQ (reference sequence). This CDR3 spans 13 amino acids. CDR3 sequence: CASSPTAPYGYTF. CDR3 nucleotide sequence: TGTGCCAGCAGTCCCACTGCCCCCTATGGCTACACCTTC.

This clone has only one observation. The chain has TRBV9 and TRBJ2-1, with 11 bases identical to TRBD2. The CDR3 length is 17 residues. Trimming at V came to 4 bases and at J to 5 bases, leaving 11 bases not matched to a gene. The germline V gene encodes CDR1 SGDLS and CDR2 YYNGEE. The CDR3 bases are TGTGCCAGCAGCCCACCCGGGGCTAGCGGGAGGCACAATGAGCAGTTCTTC. Translating it yields CASSPPGASGRHNEQFF.